The 10 T cell receptor beta chains below come from one sample, sequenced in a study of blood T cells in healthy people across ages. The use of a sample-barcoded 5' primer and a J-beta primer mix characterized a second PCR of about 7 to 12 cycles. TCRdb passed the 5' RACE reads through MiXCR, listing each CDR3 protein once. The data show 2 million or so distinct CDR3 sequences, approximately 50% seen once. Source material: blood. Every receptor here comes from a woman in her thirties or forties in good health.

Notes on this clonotype: At one end, the junction sequence differs from germline, possibly due to a read error. The chain recombines TRBV11-2 with TRBJ2-7; the D gene is possibly TRBD2 (6 bases). The germline CDR1 and CDR2 sequences are SGHAT and FQNNGV. This CDR3 is 14 amino acids long. The chain's CDR3 is CAGSLDWSLGGQYF. The CDR3 bases are TGTGCCGGCAGCTTAGATTGGTCTCTGGGGGGGCAGTACTTC.

The rearrangement uses TRBV6-5 and TRBJ2-5; 7 bases match TRBD2. V lost 4 bases to trimming and J lost 4 bases; unmatched junction nucleotides: 6. The CDR3 consists of 14 residues. Germline values: CDR1 MNHEY, CDR2 SVGAGI. The CDR3 bases are TGTGCCAGCAGTTCTCTAGGGAGGGGAGAGACCCAGTACTTC. This encodes CASSSLGRGETQYF.

This chain connects TRBV20-1 to TRBJ2-5, with 9 positions matching TRBD1. Germline CDR1 reads DFQATT; CDR2 reads SNEGSKA (reference sequence). V was pared by 3 bases and J by 1 base, with 9 bases of the junction left unmatched. The CDR3 covers 16 residues. The CDR3 nucleotides are TGCAGTGCTAGGCTTCGGACAGGGGCCTTCCAAGAGACCCAGTACTTC. Amino acid sequence: CSARLRTGAFQETQYF.

This clonotype was counted a few times. This sequence joins TRBV20-1 and TRBJ2-5, with 7 nucleotides matching TRBD1. V was pared by 6 bases and J by 2 bases, with 18 bases of the junction left unmatched. The V gene's germline CDR1 is DFQATT and CDR2 SNEGSKA (reference sequence). The CDR3 length is 17 residues. The CDR3 DNA sequence: TGCAGTGCGGTCAGACAGGGAAGGAGCGGACGGCAAGAGACCCAGTACTTC. Amino acids: CSAVRQGRSGRQETQYF.

This clonotype was detected a few times. The chain carries TRBV12-5 and TRBJ2-5; D is ambiguous. Trimming took off 0 bases at V and 13 bases at J, with 12 bases between the two ends. The CDR3 sequence is 12 residues long. The germline V gene has CDR1 LGHNT and CDR2 FRNRAP. Written as DNA, the CDR3 is TGTGCTAGTGGTTTGGTGCCGCGCGGATGGTACTTC. Translating it yields CASGLVPRGWYF.

Comment on this clonotype: One junction end does not reproduce the germline sequence, and a read error may be involved. The chain combines TRBV6-2 or TRBV6-3 with TRBJ2-3; no definite D call. The CDR3 contains 18 residues. The germline gives CDR1 MNHEY, CDR2 SVGEGT. CDR3 loop: CAISPQAFRRMVTDTQYF. DNA for the CDR3: TGTGCCATCAGTCCCCAAGCGTTTAGGCGGATGGTCACAGATACGCAGTATTTT.

The J gene is TRBJ2-4, the V gene TRBV27; 9 nucleotides line up with TRBD2. Near its end, the DNA agrees better with TRBJ2-7, so the J call may be wrong. The CDR3 extends over 15 amino acids. CDR1 and CDR2 (germline): MNHEY, SMNVEV (reference sequence). The CDR3 sequence: CASRAWTSEAYEQYF. The DNA for the CDR3 is TGTGCCAGCAGAGCCTGGACTAGCGAAGCCTACGAGCAGTACTTC.

This clonotype was seen a handful of times. This chain joins TRBV6-2 or TRBV6-3 and TRBJ2-3, with D maybe TRBD1 (5 bases). This CDR3 spans 16 amino acids. Trimming shortened V by 0 bases and J by 6 bases, and 16 bases separated the two germline ends. Germline lookup yields CDR1 MNHEY and CDR2 SVGEGT. The chain's CDR3 is CASSYSKGEPVDTQYF. The CDR3 DNA is TGTGCCAGCAGTTACTCAAAAGGGGAACCGGTTGATACGCAGTATTTT.

The chain has TRBV20-1 and TRBJ1-1, with no clear D. V lost 3 bases and J lost 1, with 15 bases in between. Per germline, CDR1 DFQATT and CDR2 SNEGSKA (reference sequence). This CDR3 spans 15 amino acids. CDR3 in amino acids: CSASSGTRRNTEAFF. The CDR3, as DNA: TGCAGTGCTAGTTCAGGAACGAGGCGGAACACTGAAGCTTTCTTT.

This clonotype came up a few times. The chain employs TRBV29-1 and TRBJ2-3; D might be TRBD2 (5 bases). The V end was cut by 7 bases, the J end by 11 bases, with 7 bases between. The CDR3 loop spans 8 amino acids. CDR1 and CDR2 from the germline V gene are SQVTM and ANQGSEA. The CDR3 bases are TGCAGCGCCGAGGGGCAGTATTTT. Protein product: CSAEGQYF.